The 2 T cell receptor beta chains in this list originate from one sample, sequenced in a study of graft-versus-host responses after intestinal transplantation. These receptors lack a known antigen. TCRdb's copy holds only in-frame clones and misses some; the assay was immunoSEQ multiplex PCR. The sample lists some 130,000 clones; 90% to 95% were seen once. Sequenced material: unstimulated CD8+ T cells sorted from spleen or lymph node cells, taken before intestinal transplant. The receptors shown here come from a human donor who received an intestinal transplant.

V usage is TRBV9 and J usage is TRBJ2-1; 8 positions match TRBD2. V was clipped by 0 bases and J by 3 bases; unmatched bases: 5. The germline CDR1 and CDR2 sequences are SGDLS and YYNGEE. The CDR3 is made up of 16 amino acids. CDR3 sequence reads: CASSVEASGSYNEQFF. The CDR3 DNA reads TGTGCCAGCAGCGTAGAGGCGAGCGGGAGCTACAATGAGCAGTTCTTC.

The V and J genes are TRBV7-8 and TRBJ2-1, with D perhaps TRBD1 (6 bases). This CDR3 spans 14 amino acids. The V end was cut by 4 bases, the J end by 8 bases, with 15 bases between. Germline values: CDR1 SGHVS, CDR2 FQNEAQ. Here the CDR3 DNA reads TGTGCCAGCAGCTACCGTCTTGGGGGCGATGAGCAGTTCTTC. This codes for CASSYRLGGDEQFF.